The source of this T cell receptor beta chain is a study of shared clonotypes between healthy human individuals. The study's findings and limits: Naive subsets, compared against memory subsets, generally had larger estimated richness values.

Terminally differentiated effector memory CD45RA+ cells were excluded from the naive CD8 cells, which were CD45RO-negative and positively selected for CCR7. V gave up 1 base and J gave up 9 bases; unmatched junction bases: 6. Germline V lookup: CDR1 GTSNPN, CDR2 SVGIG (reference sequence). The length of the CDR3 is 15 residues. TCRdb's copy holds only in-frame clones and misses some; the assay was immunoSEQ multiplex PCR. The sample consists of some 1,900,000 clones, around 96% of them appearing once. Details on this clone: Its matching antigen is unknown.

The chain is built from TRBV30 and TRBJ2-2, with 12 positions matching TRBD2. This receptor was taken from a man aged 18-30 years in good health. Sequenced sample: naive CD8+ T cells sorted from blood. The CDR3 spells CAWSAGLAGMRELFF. The CDR3 coding sequence is TGTGCCTGGAGTGCCGGACTAGCGGGGATGCGGGAGCTGTTTTTT.